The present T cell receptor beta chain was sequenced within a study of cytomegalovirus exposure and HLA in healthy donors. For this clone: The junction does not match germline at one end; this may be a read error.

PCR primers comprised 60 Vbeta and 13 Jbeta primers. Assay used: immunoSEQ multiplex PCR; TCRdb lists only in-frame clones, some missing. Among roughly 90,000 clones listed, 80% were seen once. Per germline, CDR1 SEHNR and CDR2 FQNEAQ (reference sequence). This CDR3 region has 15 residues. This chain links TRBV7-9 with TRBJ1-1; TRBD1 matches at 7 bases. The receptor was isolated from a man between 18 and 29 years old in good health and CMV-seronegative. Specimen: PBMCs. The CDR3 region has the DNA TGTTCCAGCAGCCCGGGACAGCGCTTGAACACTGAAGCTTTCTTT. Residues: CSSSPGQRLNTEAFF.